The clone carrying this T cell receptor beta chain was observed once. Other DNA sequences in this specimen translate into the identical CDR3. Clones were sequenced by immunoSEQ multiplex PCR, and TCRdb holds only the in-frame ones, with some missing. The table records approximately 250,000 clones, 83% of them present only once. The data belong to a study of blood T cell repertoires in COVID-19. About the research overall: Italy, Spain and the United States were the sources of the convalescent and acute COVID-19 samples.

This CDR3 is built from 12 residues. Germline loops: CDR1 MDHEN, CDR2 SYDVKM. V shed 3 bases and J shed 3 bases, with 5 bases lying between them. This receptor was obtained from a woman aged 45 to 65 with acute or convalescent COVID-19. This sequence joins TRBV28 and TRBJ1-1; D is ambiguous. The sample was peripheral blood. DNA of the CDR3: TGTGCCAGCAGTTTCCGGGACACTGAAGCTTTCTTT. This codes for CASSFRDTEAFF.